Reported below is one T cell receptor beta chain. TCRdb analysed the 5' RACE reads with MiXCR anew, one entry per CDR3 protein. The sample consists of about 43,000 distinct CDR3 sequences, 22% of them appearing once. The CDR3 has 14 amino acids. V was trimmed by 4 bases and J by 4 bases, leaving 10 bases between them. Germline lookup yields CDR1 MNHEY and CDR2 SVGAGI. Tregs were sorted as CD4+CD25+CD127-/low cells. This sequence was found in a female donor with breast cancer. The chain links TRBV6-5 to TRBJ2-2, with D possibly matching TRBD1 (5 bases). The sample comprised Tregs sorted from a lymph node. The CDR3 loop is CASSFTGTTGELFF. The CDR3, as DNA: TGTGCCAGCAGTTTCACAGGAACCACCGGGGAGCTGTTTTTT.